The rows below give T cell receptor beta chains drawn from one sample of a study of T cells in tumors after PD-1 blockade. Data came from immunoSEQ multiplex PCR; TCRdb stores just in-frame clones and leaves some out. The sample carries fewer than 50,000 clones, 81% recorded once. The material was PBMCs, obtained before anti-PD-1 treatment. The receptors were gathered from a human donor with basal cell carcinoma. CDR3s include the opening cysteine and the closing phenylalanine or tryptophan. The order of the fields is clone size, D gene, V gene, J gene, CDR3 protein, CDR3 DNA. D genes are given only for firm matches. Only some rows state a clone size, as once, few, many or a class for expanded clones.

NA	NA	TRBV7-9	TRBJ1-2	CASSLARGLNYGYTF	TGTGCCAGCAGCTTAGCGAGGGGTTTGAACTATGGCTACACCTTC
NA	TRBD1	TRBV10-1	TRBJ1-1	CATRQGGSTEAFF	TGCGCCACCAGACAGGGAGGGAGCACTGAAGCTTTCTTT
NA	NA	TRBV5-5	TRBJ1-1	CASSLLGGRDTEAFF	TGTGCCAGCAGCTTGTTGGGGGGGCGTGACACTGAAGCTTTCTTT
NA	NA	TRBV24-1	TRBJ1-1	CATSDWRMNTEAFF	TGTGCCACCAGTGATTGGAGGATGAACACTGAAGCTTTCTTT
few	NA	TRBV5-6	TRBJ1-6	CASSFYGRQMSPLHF	TGTGCCAGCAGCTTTTATGGGCGACAGATGTCACCCCTCCACTTT
NA	NA	TRBV6-5	TRBJ2-7	CASNPGLTYEQYF	TGTGCCAGCAACCCAGGCCTTACCTACGAGCAGTACTTC
few	TRBD2	TRBV7-2	TRBJ2-7	CASQIGGGTYEQYF	TGTGCCAGCCAGATCGGGGGGGGCACCTACGAGCAGTACTTC
once	NA	TRBV15	TRBJ1-1	CATSREQLNTEAFF	TGTGCCACCAGCAGAGAACAATTGAACACTGAAGCTTTCTTT
NA	TRBD1	TRBV28	TRBJ1-1	CASSSHRGLNTEAFF	TGTGCCAGCAGTTCGCACAGGGGGTTGAACACTGAAGCTTTCTTT
NA	NA	TRBV3-1/TRBV3-2	TRBJ2-2	CASSPQRRDNTGELFF	TGTGCCAGCAGCCCACAGCGGCGGGACAACACCGGGGAGCTGTTTTTT
once	TRBD1	TRBV29-1	TRBJ1-1	CSVAGQAGTEAFF	TGCAGCGTCGCGGGACAGGCGGGCACTGAAGCTTTCTTT
NA	TRBD1	TRBV7-8	TRBJ2-1	CASSLENRGMMGEQFF	TGTGCCAGCAGCTTAGAGAACAGGGGAATGATGGGTGAGCAGTTCTTC
NA	NA	TRBV5-1	TRBJ1-2	CASSFQGPNYGYTF	TGCGCCAGCAGCTTCCAGGGCCCCAACTATGGCTACACCTTC
NA	TRBD1	TRBV2	TRBJ2-3	CASSFPGQITDTQYF	TGTGCCAGCAGTTTTCCGGGACAGATCACAGATACGCAGTATTTT
once	TRBD1	TRBV28	TRBJ2-7	CASTQGARDEQYF	TGTGCCAGCACCCAGGGGGCGCGAGACGAGCAGTACTTC
NA	TRBD2	TRBV7-9	TRBJ2-3	CASSLWTSGADTQYF	TGTGCCAGCAGCTTATGGACTAGCGGGGCAGATACGCAGTATTTT
NA	TRBD2	TRBV18	TRBJ2-3	CASSLTVAGAGRDTQYF	TGTGCCAGCTCACTGACGGTAGCGGGGGCCGGGAGAGATACGCAGTATTTT
NA	NA	TRBV7-6	TRBJ1-2	CASSLESGTNYGYTF	TGTGCCAGCAGCTTAGAGTCAGGGACTAACTATGGCTACACCTTC
NA	NA	TRBV3-1/TRBV3-2	TRBJ2-5	CASSLGPQETQYF	TGTGCCAGCAGCCTTGGGCCACAAGAGACCCAGTACTTC
NA	NA	TRBV2	TRBJ2-5	CASSPGDSRGTQYF	TGTGCCAGCAGCCCGGGGGACTCGCGGGGGACCCAGTACTTC
NA	NA	TRBV19	TRBJ1-3	CASNPYSGNTIYF	TGTGCCAGTAACCCCTACTCTGGAAACACCATATATTTT
once	NA	TRBV12-5	TRBJ2-2	CASASGSRTGELFF	TGTGCTAGTGCATCAGGGAGTAGGACCGGGGAGCTGTTTTTT
NA	TRBD2	TRBV5-4	TRBJ2-2	CASSPGLAGASNTGELFF	TGTGCCAGCAGCCCGGGACTAGCGGGGGCCTCGAACACCGGGGAGCTGTTTTTT
few	NA	TRBV5-6	TRBJ2-7	CASSFRASYEQYF	TGTGCCAGCAGCTTCAGGGCCTCCTACGAGCAGTACTTC
NA	NA	TRBV5-4	TRBJ2-3	CASSYGEKDTQYF	TGTGCCAGCAGCTACGGGGAAAAAGATACGCAGTATTTT
NA	NA	TRBV30	TRBJ1-1	CAWSTGIGAFF	TGTGCCTGGAGTACCGGGATTGGGGCTTTCTTT